These 21 T cell receptor beta chains came from one sample sequenced in a study of T cell responses to AZD1222 COVID-19 vaccine. Only in-frame clones appear in the TCRdb table, and some are missing; sequencing was by immunoSEQ multiplex PCR. The sample carries 150,000 to 200,000 clones, roughly nine tenths recorded once. The starting material was peripheral blood, obtained on day 0 of AZD1222 vaccination. All receptors derive from an adult in good health.

Note on this clone: The germline gene is not matched at one end of the junction; a read error may be the cause. The chain combines TRBV7-3 with TRBJ2-7; TRBD1 is a possible D gene (5 bases). CDR1 is SGHTA, CDR2 FQGTGA, per germline. The CDR3 loop spans 18 amino acids. CDR3: CASSLGTLVGQRVCGQNF. In DNA, the CDR3 is TGTGCCAGCAGCTTAGGTACCCTAGTCGGACAACGAGTTTGTGGGCAAAACTTC.

The V gene is TRBV6-5, the J gene TRBJ2-1; a possible D gene is TRBD1 (6 bases). CDR1 MNHEY and CDR2 SVGAGI come from the germline V gene. V lost 6 bases and J lost 1, with 10 bases in between. This CDR3 is 14 amino acids long. Written as DNA, the CDR3 is TGTGCCAGCAGGGTTGACAGGTCCTACAATGAGCAGTTCTTC. Protein product: CASRVDRSYNEQFF.

The chain recombines TRBV2 with TRBJ2-3; D is unresolved. V lost 7 bases to trimming and J lost 4 bases, with 12 bases between them. Germline CDR1 and CDR2: SNHLY and FYNNEI. CDR3 length equals 13 residues. CDR3 region: CASIRTPPDTQYF. In DNA form, the CDR3 reads TGTGCCAGCATCAGGACCCCCCCAGATACGCAGTATTTT.

This chain connects TRBV11-2 to TRBJ2-2, with TRBD2 matching over 12 bases. The CDR3 is made up of 15 amino acids. Losses at the gene ends were 5 bases for V and 5 bases for J; bases not matched to a gene: 3. From germline, CDR1 is SGHAT and CDR2 FQNNGV. The CDR3 DNA is TGTGCCAGCAGCACCCTAGCGGGGGGGACCGGGGAGCTGTTTTTT. The encoded protein is CASSTLAGGTGELFF. The full variable domain, rest sourced from reference TRBV11-2 and TRBJ2-2, is EAGVAQSPRYKIIEKRQSVAFWCNPISGHATLYWYQQILGQGPKLLIQFQNNGVVDDSQLPKDRFSAERLKGVDSTLKIQPAKLEDSAVYLCASSTLAGGTGELFFGEGSRLTVL.

This chain connects TRBV6-5 to TRBJ2-5; no clear D. Per the germline V gene, CDR1 is MNHEY and CDR2 is SVGAGI. The CDR3 spans 11 residues. Trimming took off 7 bases at V and 2 bases at J, with 5 bases between the two ends. As DNA, the CDR3 is TGTGCCAGCACCCTACAAGAGACCCAGTACTTC. Its protein product is CASTLQETQYF.

The V call is TRBV13, the J call TRBJ1-6; 12 nucleotides line up with TRBD1. Looked up from germline, CDR1 is PRHDT and CDR2 is FYEKMQ (reference sequence). This CDR3 region has 19 residues. V trimming: 4 bases; J trimming: 6 bases; junction bases outside the gene matches: 13. The CDR3 nucleotides read TGTGCCAGCAGCTCCCGGGACAGGGGGCAAGAATTTGCTAATTCACCCCTCCACTTT. Translated: CASSSRDRGQEFANSPLHF.

J is TRBJ2-1 and V is TRBV2, with TRBD1 identical over 9 bases. The V gene end was trimmed by 3 bases and the J gene end by 8 bases; junction bases not matched to a gene: 8. In germline, CDR1 is SNHLY, CDR2 FYNNEI. This CDR3 region has 15 residues. The CDR3 protein is CASSEIGTGRDEQFF. The CDR3, as DNA: TGTGCCAGCAGTGAGATTGGGACAGGGCGGGATGAGCAGTTCTTC.

The genes are TRBV30 and TRBJ2-7, with TRBD1 matching 9 bases. CDR3 size: 14 residues. Per germline, CDR1 GTSNPN and CDR2 SVGIG (reference sequence). V was pared by 0 bases and J by 7 bases, with 7 bases of the junction left unmatched. CDR3 loop: CAWSVGRQGVEQYF. As DNA, the CDR3 is TGTGCCTGGAGTGTCGGGAGACAGGGGGTTGAGCAGTACTTC.

The chain has TRBV5-1 and TRBJ2-6; no clear D. Germline V gene sequence: CDR1 SGHRS, CDR2 YFSETQ. The CDR3 is made up of 17 amino acids. Trimming took 2 bases from V and 2 from J, leaving 14 bases between them. CDR3 sequence: CASSLRVGFTGANVLTF. CDR3 coding DNA: TGCGCCAGCAGCTTAAGGGTCGGGTTCACTGGGGCCAACGTCCTGACTTTC.

CDR3 region: CASSSPGQPSYEQYF. The CDR3 DNA follows: TGTGCCAGCAGCTCACCGGGACAGCCTTCCTACGAGCAGTACTTC. The chain is built from TRBV5-5 and TRBJ2-7, with TRBD1 matching over 7 bases. V shed 3 bases and J 1 base; nucleotides not matched to a gene: 7. The CDR3 is made up of 15 amino acids. Germline V gene lookup returns CDR1 SGHKS and CDR2 YYEKEE (reference sequence).

This sequence joins TRBV11-2 and TRBJ2-6, with 11 bases identical to TRBD1. Trimming took 5 bases from V and 9 from J; bases not matched to a gene: 6. The germline CDR1 and CDR2 sequences are SGHAT and FQNNGV. This CDR3 is built from 15 residues. In DNA form, the CDR3 reads TGTGCCAGCAGCATAGGGACAGGGGGTGGCAACGTCCTGACTTTC. It encodes CASSIGTGGGNVLTF.

The chain combines TRBV11-2 with TRBJ2-1; no clear D gene. CDR3 length: 16 amino acids. Germline CDR1 SGHAT, CDR2 FQNNGV. V was shortened by 4 bases and J by 2 bases, with 15 bases between the two germline ends. The CDR3 loop reads CASSSQPRGTYNEQFF. The CDR3, as DNA: TGTGCCAGCAGCTCCCAACCCCGAGGCACCTACAATGAGCAGTTCTTC.

The DNA of the CDR3 is TGTGCCAGCAGCCAAGCAACTAGCGGGGGGACGGCAGATACGCAGTATTTT. Amino acid sequence: CASSQATSGGTADTQYF. This chain connects TRBV3-1 (or the pseudogene TRBV3-2) to TRBJ2-3; the match to TRBD2 covers 12 bases. Losses at the gene ends were 1 base for V and 4 bases for J; bases not matched to a gene: 6. The CDR3 covers 17 residues. CDR1 and CDR2 from the germline V gene are LGHDT and YNNKEL (reference sequence).

The V and J genes are TRBV11-2 and TRBJ2-3; 7 bases agree with TRBD2. The CDR3 spans 16 residues. V gave up 2 bases and J gave up 0 bases; unmatched junction bases: 5. The germline gives CDR1 SGHAT, CDR2 FQNNGV. The CDR3 loop reads CASSLMGGTSTDTQYF. The CDR3, as DNA: TGTGCCAGCAGCTTAATGGGGGGGACCAGCACAGATACGCAGTATTTT. The full variable domain, its missing parts supplied by reference TRBV11-2 and TRBJ2-3, is EAGVAQSPRYKIIEKRQSVAFWCNPISGHATLYWYQQILGQGPKLLIQFQNNGVVDDSQLPKDRFSAERLKGVDSTLKIQPAKLEDSAVYLCASSLMGGTSTDTQYFGPGTRLTVL.

The J gene is TRBJ2-1, the V gene TRBV14, with 9 nucleotides matching TRBD1. Germline CDR1 and CDR2: SGHDN and FVKESK. V shed 4 bases, J shed 5 bases, and the junction held 6 bases outside the gene matches. The CDR3 spans 15 residues. CDR3 amino acids: CASSLWDRADNEQFF. CDR3 in DNA: TGTGCCAGCAGCCTTTGGGACAGGGCCGACAATGAGCAGTTCTTC.

This chain links TRBV29-1 with TRBJ1-2, with 7 bases that match TRBD1. The CDR3 sequence is 13 residues long. V was pared by 6 bases and J by 0 bases, with 4 bases of the junction left unmatched. Germline CDR1 and CDR2: SQVTM and ANQGSEA. For the CDR3, the DNA is TGCAGCGTCGACAGGGATCCTAACTATGGCTACACCTTC. This codes for CSVDRDPNYGYTF.

The J gene is TRBJ1-4, the V gene TRBV2, with TRBD1 matching 7 bases. The CDR3 covers 15 residues. Germline V gives CDR1 SNHLY, CDR2 FYNNEI. Trimming removed 2 bases from V and 3 bases from J; junction bases left unmatched: 3. DNA of the CDR3: TGTGCCAGCAGTGAATACAGGGGTTCTAATGAAAAACTGTTTTTT. Its protein product is CASSEYRGSNEKLFF.

The V gene is TRBV6-5, the J gene TRBJ1-2, with D perhaps matching TRBD1 (5 bases). Germline-derived CDR1 and CDR2 are MNHEY and SVGAGI. The ends were cut back, 8 bases at V and 1 base at J, with 14 bases in the middle. The CDR3 is made up of 14 amino acids. CDR3 bases: TGTGCCAGCGGGGGGGGTGCCGATAACTATGGCTACACCTTC. It yields the protein CASGGGADNYGYTF.

The chain carries TRBV19 and TRBJ2-3, with TRBD1 identical over 10 bases. Germline CDR1 and CDR2: LNHDA and SQIVND (reference sequence). Trimming removed 3 bases from V and 4 bases from J; junction bases left unmatched: 4. The CDR3 contains 15 residues. The CDR3 DNA reads as TGTGCCAGTAGTATCGACAGGGGGCGAGCAGATACGCAGTATTTT. This codes for CASSIDRGRADTQYF.

The J gene is TRBJ2-1, the V gene TRBV27; D may be TRBD2 (6 bases). The CDR3 length is 14 residues. Looked up from germline, CDR1 is MNHEY and CDR2 is SMNVEV (reference sequence). V was cut by 8 bases and J by 2 bases, with 13 bases left in between. CDR3 loop: CASGGDGTYNEQFF. DNA of the CDR3: TGTGCCAGCGGAGGGGACGGCACCTACAATGAGCAGTTCTTC.

The V call is TRBV6-5, the J call TRBJ2-1; 9 bases are shared with TRBD1. The CDR3 contains 13 residues. Germline CDR1 is MNHEY and CDR2 is SVGAGI. The J segment lost 6 bases and the V segment lost 4 bases, leaving 1 base of the junction unmatched. CDR3 in DNA: TGTGCCAGCAGTTGGGGACAGGGCAATGAGCAGTTCTTC. This sequence encodes CASSWGQGNEQFF.